Below, one T cell receptor beta chain is given with its context. Its antigen is unknown. This specimen comes from a study of Tregs in tolerant kidney transplant recipients. Clones were read by immunoSEQ multiplex PCR, and TCRdb kept only the in-frame ones, dropping some. The repertoire includes about 17,000 clones, 82% of them detected once, and about 2.6% sits in the top ten. Study-wide results and limits: Tregs expanded with activated donor B cells seemed most donor-specific. Validation in larger populations is needed because few patients were studied.

Unstimulated regulatory T cells (CD4+CD25+CD127-), CD4+CD25- non-regulatory cells, CD4 and CD8 cells were FACS-sorted from thawed PBMCs. Regulatory T cells were sorted from thawed PBMCs rested overnight at 37°C with 150 to 200 IU/ml IL-2. The TCR comes from a human donor in good health. The sample comprised Tregs from blood.

CDR3 residues: CASSFDNNQPQHF. For the CDR3, the DNA is TGTGCCAGCAGTTTTGATAACAATCAGCCCCAGCATTTT. The chain carries TRBV28 and TRBJ1-5, with D hard to call. There are 13 residues in the CDR3. Germline values: CDR1 MDHEN, CDR2 SYDVKM. Trimming pared 3 bases from V and 3 bases from J, leaving 6 bases between.